The sequence of this TCR beta chain was determined in a study of radiotherapy plus CTLA-4 blockade in lung cancer. Study in general: Patients showed objective responses in about a sixth of cases, and disease control was achieved by 31%.

This clone was counted a single time. This CDR3 has 12 amino acids. Per the germline V gene, CDR1 is MNHNS and CDR2 is SASEGT. V dropped 6 bases and J dropped 3; count of bases not matched to a gene: 1. Some clones are missing from TCRdb's copy, which holds only in-frame ones; the method was immunoSEQ multiplex PCR. The profile shows about 66,000 clones, around 83% of them singletons. Patients in the study, people with chemo-refractory metastatic non-small-cell lung cancer, received focal radiation plus ipilimumab CTLA-4 blockade. V and J are TRBV6-1 and TRBJ2-7, with 8 bases aligning to TRBD1. This TCR came from a human donor with non-small cell lung cancer who had a partial response to radiotherapy plus ipilimumab. This material consisted of peripheral blood, taken from a patient treated with radiotherapy plus ipilimumab. CDR3 amino acids: CASSGTGYEQYF. The CDR3 coding sequence is TGTGCCAGCAGCGGGACAGGCTACGAGCAGTACTTC.